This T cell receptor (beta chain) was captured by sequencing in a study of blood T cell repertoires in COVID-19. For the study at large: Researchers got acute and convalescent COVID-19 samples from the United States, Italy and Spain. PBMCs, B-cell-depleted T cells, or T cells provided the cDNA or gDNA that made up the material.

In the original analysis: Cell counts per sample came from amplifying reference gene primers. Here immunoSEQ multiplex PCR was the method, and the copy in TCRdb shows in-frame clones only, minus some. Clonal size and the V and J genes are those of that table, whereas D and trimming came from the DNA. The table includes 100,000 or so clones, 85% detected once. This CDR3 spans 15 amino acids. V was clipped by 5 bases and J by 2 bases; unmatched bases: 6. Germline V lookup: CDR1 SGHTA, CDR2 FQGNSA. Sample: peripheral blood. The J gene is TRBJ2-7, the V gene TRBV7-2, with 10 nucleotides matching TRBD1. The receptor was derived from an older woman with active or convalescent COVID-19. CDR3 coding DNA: TGTGCCAGCAGCGTGGACAGGGGGGGGCCCTACGAGCAGTACTTC. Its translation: CASSVDRGGPYEQYF.